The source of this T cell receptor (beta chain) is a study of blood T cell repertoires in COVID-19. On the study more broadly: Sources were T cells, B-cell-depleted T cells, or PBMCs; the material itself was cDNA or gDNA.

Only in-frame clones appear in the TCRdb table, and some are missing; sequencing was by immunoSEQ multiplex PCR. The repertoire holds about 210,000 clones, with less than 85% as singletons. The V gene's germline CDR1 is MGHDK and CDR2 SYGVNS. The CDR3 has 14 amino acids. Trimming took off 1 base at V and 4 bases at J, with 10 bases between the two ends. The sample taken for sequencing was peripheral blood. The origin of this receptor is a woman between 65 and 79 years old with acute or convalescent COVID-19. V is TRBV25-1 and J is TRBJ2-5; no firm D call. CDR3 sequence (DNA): TGTGCCAGCAGTGAATCCCTGTCGCGAGAGACCCAGTACTTC. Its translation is CASSESLSRETQYF.